This T cell receptor beta chain stems from a study of cytomegalovirus exposure and HLA in healthy donors. The primer mix had 60 Vbeta and 13 Jbeta primers. The table came from immunoSEQ multiplex PCR; TCRdb's copy has only in-frame clones and leaves some out. The sample gives over 200,000 clones, 82% of which show up once; more than 0.5% is in the top ten. This clone was picked up many times. V lost 3 bases and J lost 8, with 13 bases in between. This CDR3 region has 13 residues. Germline V gene data show CDR1 as SNHLY and CDR2 as FYNNEI. The sequencing input was PBMCs. This sequence joins TRBV2 and TRBJ1-2; D may be TRBD1 (6 bases). The clonotype comes from a woman between 40 and 50 years old in good health and CMV-seronegative. The CDR3 DNA is TGTGCCAGCAGTGACTGGGGGGGGCGAGGCTACACCTTC. Amino acid sequence: CASSDWGGRGYTF.